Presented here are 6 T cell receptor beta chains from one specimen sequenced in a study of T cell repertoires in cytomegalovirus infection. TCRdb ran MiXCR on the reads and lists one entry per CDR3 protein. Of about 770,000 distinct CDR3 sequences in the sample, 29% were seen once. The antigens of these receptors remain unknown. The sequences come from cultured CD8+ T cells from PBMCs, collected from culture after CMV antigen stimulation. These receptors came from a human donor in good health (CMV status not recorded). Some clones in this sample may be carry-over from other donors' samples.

The CDR3 sequence is CASSDMGQRREKLFF. For the CDR3, the DNA is TGTGCCAGCAGCGATATGGGACAGAGAAGAGAAAAACTGTTTTTT. This chain uses TRBV27 with TRBJ1-4; 7 nucleotides align to TRBD1. The CDR3 extends over 15 amino acids. V gave up 6 bases and J gave up 8 bases; unmatched junction bases: 12. The V gene's germline CDR1 is MNHEY and CDR2 SMNVEV (reference sequence).

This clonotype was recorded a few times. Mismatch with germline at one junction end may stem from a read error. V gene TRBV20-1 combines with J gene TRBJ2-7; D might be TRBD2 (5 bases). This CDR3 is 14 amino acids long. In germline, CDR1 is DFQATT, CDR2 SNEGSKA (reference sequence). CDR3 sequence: CSARGSPGGIEQYF. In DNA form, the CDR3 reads TGCAGTGCAAGAGGGTCCCCGGGTGGAATCGAGCAGTACTTC.

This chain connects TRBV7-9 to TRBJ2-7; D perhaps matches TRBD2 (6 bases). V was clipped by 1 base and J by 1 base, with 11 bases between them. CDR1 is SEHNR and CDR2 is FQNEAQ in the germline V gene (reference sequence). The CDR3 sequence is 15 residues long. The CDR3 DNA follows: TGTGCCAGCAGCTTAGTGGAGGGGCCGTCCTACGAGCAGTACTTC. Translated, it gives CASSLVEGPSYEQYF.

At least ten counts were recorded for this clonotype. CDR3 sequence: CASSHEDTQYF. The CDR3 region has the DNA TGTGCCAGCAGCCACGAAGATACGCAGTATTTT. V is TRBV12-3 or TRBV12-4 and J is TRBJ2-3; D gene unclear. This CDR3 is built from 11 residues. V lost 6 bases to trimming and J lost 5 bases, with 6 bases between them.

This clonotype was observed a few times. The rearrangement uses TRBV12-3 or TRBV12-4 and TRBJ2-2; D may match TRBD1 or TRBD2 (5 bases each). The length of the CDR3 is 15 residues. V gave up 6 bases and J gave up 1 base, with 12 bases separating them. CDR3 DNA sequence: TGTGCCAGCAGCCCGGGACCGATGAACACCGGGGAGCTGTTTTTT. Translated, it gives CASSPGPMNTGELFF.

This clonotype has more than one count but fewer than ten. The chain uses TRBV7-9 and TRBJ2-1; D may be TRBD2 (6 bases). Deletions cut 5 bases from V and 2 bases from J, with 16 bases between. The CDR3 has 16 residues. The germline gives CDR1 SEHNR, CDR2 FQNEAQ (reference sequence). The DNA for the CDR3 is TGTGCCAGCAGCATCGGGGGACGGGGCCCCTACAATGAGCAGTTCTTC. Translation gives CASSIGGRGPYNEQFF.